The 8 T cell receptor beta chains below were found in one sample sequenced in a study of blood T cell repertoires in COVID-19. Profiling relied on immunoSEQ multiplex PCR, and the TCRdb table lists in-frame clones only, not all of them. The sample carries about 140,000 clones, around 83% recorded once. Material for sequencing was peripheral blood. Receptors were obtained from a woman aged 80 or over with acute or convalescent COVID-19.

This clone was found once. In DNA, the CDR3 is TGTGCCAGCAGCCGGGAGCTGGGCGAGCAGTACTTC. Its protein product is CASSRELGEQYF. This rearrangement joins TRBV2 to TRBJ2-7; maybe TRBD2 (6 bases). The CDR3 consists of 12 residues. Deletions cut 6 bases from V and 6 bases from J, with 12 bases between. Germline CDR1 and CDR2: SNHLY and FYNNEI.

The genes are TRBV5-1 and TRBJ1-1, with D unclear. Trimming shortened V by 2 bases and J by 1 base, and 9 bases separated the two germline ends. Germline V gene sequence: CDR1 SGHRS, CDR2 YFSETQ. This CDR3 is built from 14 residues. This chain's CDR3 is CASSFNVANTEAFF. CDR3 DNA: TGCGCCAGCAGCTTTAATGTGGCGAACACTGAAGCTTTCTTT.

The V call is TRBV7-9, the J call TRBJ1-3; 7 nucleotides match TRBD1. V was clipped by 8 bases and J by 0 bases; unmatched bases: 10. Germline lookup yields CDR1 SEHNR and CDR2 FQNEAQ (reference sequence). This CDR3 region has 16 residues. CDR3 sequence reads: CASPPEGAFSGNTIYF. DNA for the CDR3: TGTGCCAGCCCCCCCGAGGGGGCTTTCTCTGGAAACACCATATATTTT.

The chain joins TRBV6-5 to TRBJ1-2, with TRBD1 as a possible D gene (5 bases). The V end was cut by 8 bases, the J end by 8 bases, with 12 bases between. The CDR3 is made up of 11 amino acids. In germline, CDR1 is MNHEY, CDR2 SVGAGI. The chain's CDR3 is CASLGALGYTF. The CDR3 DNA is TGTGCCAGCTTAGGGGCACTCGGCTACACCTTC.

The J gene is TRBJ1-2, the V gene TRBV19; no clear D. The CDR3 has 13 residues. Germline-derived CDR1 and CDR2 are LNHDA and SQIVND (reference sequence). V gave up 3 bases and J gave up 4 bases, with 9 bases separating them. The chain's CDR3 is CASSIESPYGYTF. The CDR3 coding sequence is TGTGCCAGTAGTATCGAGTCCCCCTATGGCTACACCTTC. The entire variable domain, with the rest obtained from reference TRBV19 and TRBJ1-2, is as follows: DGGITQSPKYLFRKEGQNVTLSCEQNLNHDAMYWYRQDPGQGLRLIYYSQIVNDFQKGDIAEGYSVSREKKESFPLTVTSAQKNPTAFYLCASSIESPYGYTFGSGTRLTVV.

This sequence joins TRBV2 and TRBJ2-1; a weak D match, TRBD2 (6 bases). V was shortened by 6 bases and J by 2 bases, with 14 bases between the two germline ends. The CDR3 totals 15 residues. Germline CDR1 is SNHLY and CDR2 is FYNNEI. This chain's CDR3 is CASREGNSAYNEQFF. DNA of the CDR3: TGTGCCAGCAGGGAGGGGAACTCGGCCTACAATGAGCAGTTCTTC.

The count of this clone is one. The rearrangement links TRBV28 to TRBJ2-5, with a tentative D call TRBD1 (6 bases). V was pared by 3 bases and J by 5 bases, with 16 bases between. Germline CDR1 and CDR2: MDHEN and SYDVKM. The CDR3 runs 15 residues. CDR3 in DNA: TGTGCCAGCAGTTTCCGGACAGTAAGGGGCGAGACCCAGTACTTC. Translated: CASSFRTVRGETQYF.

This clone was recorded a few times. V and J are TRBV5-1 and TRBJ2-7, with TRBD2 matching 8 bases. Germline CDR1 and CDR2: SGHRS and YFSETQ. This CDR3 has 15 residues. V trimming: 1 base; J trimming: 5 bases; junction bases outside the gene matches: 8. CDR3 sequence reads: CASSLSTGGPHEQYF. CDR3 nucleotide sequence: TGCGCCAGCAGCTTGTCGACGGGGGGGCCCCACGAGCAGTACTTC.